A single sample is the source of the 18 T cell receptor beta chains below, sequenced in a study of shared clonotypes between healthy human individuals. Produced via immunoSEQ multiplex PCR; TCRdb's table is partial and in-frame only. Here the sample spans roughly 1 million clones, approximately 78% being singletons. The sequenced sample was memory CD4+ T cells from PBMCs. Subset indicated: CD45RA-negative fraction. The receptors were sampled from a man younger than 35 in good health. Some clones in this sample may be carry-over from other donors' samples.

The chain links TRBV7-9 to TRBJ1-2; D is possibly TRBD1 (5 bases). The V gene's germline CDR1 is SEHNR and CDR2 FQNEAQ (reference sequence). There are 14 residues in the CDR3. The V end lost 3 bases, the J end lost 2 bases, and 10 bases lay between the germline ends. CDR3 amino acids: CASSLEGRNYGYTF. The CDR3 bases are TGTGCCAGCAGCTTGGAGGGGCGGAACTATGGCTACACCTTC.

V gene TRBV29-1 combines with J gene TRBJ1-5; a possible D gene is TRBD1 (5 bases). The CDR3 runs to 14 residues. V gave up 3 bases and J gave up 9 bases, with 18 bases separating them. Germline V lookup: CDR1 SQVTM, CDR2 ANQGSEA. The DNA of the CDR3 is TGCAGCGTTGACGTCGGCGGGGCCGGAGGGCCCCAGCATTTT. Translated: CSVDVGGAGGPQHF.

The rearrangement links TRBV2 to TRBJ1-2, with D perhaps TRBD1 (5 bases). Germline V gene sequence: CDR1 SNHLY, CDR2 FYNNEI. V lost 4 bases and J lost 5, with 17 bases in between. The CDR3 extends over 15 amino acids. CDR3 protein: CASSVVRDSSYGYTF. As DNA, the CDR3 is TGTGCCAGCAGTGTGGTTCGCGACAGCTCATATGGCTACACCTTC.

The gene calls are TRBV5-5 and TRBJ2-7, with D tentatively TRBD1 or TRBD2 (6 bases each). This CDR3 is built from 15 residues. Trimming pared 5 bases from V and 0 bases from J, leaving 15 bases between. Germline values: CDR1 SGHKS, CDR2 YYEKEE (reference sequence). The chain's CDR3 is CASSLEGGSSYEQYF. In DNA form, the CDR3 reads TGTGCCAGCAGTTTAGAGGGGGGAAGCTCCTACGAGCAGTACTTC.

This chain connects TRBV6-1 to TRBJ2-3; 7 nucleotides line up with TRBD1. This CDR3 region has 14 residues. Unmatched junction bases numbered 5, after V lost 6 bases and J lost 2 bases. From germline, CDR1 is MNHNS and CDR2 SASEGT. CDR3 in amino acids: CASSLQGITDTQYF. The DNA for the CDR3 is TGTGCCAGCAGCCTACAGGGGATCACAGATACGCAGTATTTT.

The genes are TRBV18 and TRBJ2-4; 9 bases map to TRBD1. Trimming removed 3 bases from V and 10 bases from J; junction bases left unmatched: 4. The CDR3 is 13 amino acids. Germline loops: CDR1 KGHSH, CDR2 LQKENI. The CDR3 nucleotides read TGTGCCAGCTCACCGGGGACAGGGCGTATTCAGTACTTC. This gives the protein CASSPGTGRIQYF.

This clone was found once. The J gene is TRBJ2-3, the V gene TRBV4-2; 10 bases are a match to TRBD1. This CDR3 spans 16 amino acids. Losses at the gene ends were 2 bases for V and 3 bases for J; bases not matched to a gene: 5. Germline CDR1 LGHNA, CDR2 YNFKEQ. CDR3 sequence reads: CASSQQDRGRTDTQYF. The CDR3 DNA reads TGTGCCAGCAGCCAACAGGACAGGGGGAGGACAGATACGCAGTATTTT.

The rearrangement uses TRBV4-1 and TRBJ2-3, with D maybe TRBD1 (5 bases). V dropped 0 bases and J dropped 2 bases, with 15 bases sitting between them. CDR3 size: 17 residues. Germline loops: CDR1 MGHRA, CDR2 YSYEKL. The CDR3 loop is CASSQDGGAAATDTQYF. The DNA for the CDR3 is TGCGCCAGCAGCCAAGATGGTGGGGCGGCTGCCACAGATACGCAGTATTTT.

This clone was found a few times. The junction shows a germline mismatch at one end, possibly a read error. The V and J genes are TRBV30 and TRBJ1-4, with D perhaps TRBD1 (5 bases). The CDR3 contains 12 residues. Germline V CDR1 and CDR2: GTSNPN, SVGIG (reference sequence). The CDR3 DNA reads as TGTGCCTGGAGTGTACGAGGGTCAGAAGGGGTTTTT. This codes for CAWSVRGSEGVF.

This clone has more than one count but fewer than ten. This chain joins TRBV28 and TRBJ1-5; 9 bases fit TRBD1. The J segment lost 7 bases and the V segment lost 6 bases, leaving 10 bases of the junction unmatched. The V gene's germline CDR1 is MDHEN and CDR2 SYDVKM. The CDR3 length is 15 residues. In DNA, the CDR3 is TGTGCCAGCAGGCCCGGGGGGACAGGGAAACAGCCCCAGCATTTT. This encodes CASRPGGTGKQPQHF.

This clone appeared a single time. The chain is built from TRBV19 and TRBJ1-5, with a tentative D call TRBD1 (6 bases). This CDR3 region has 17 residues. Germline loops: CDR1 LNHDA, CDR2 SQIVND (reference sequence). Trimming stripped 0 bases from V and 3 bases from J, with 15 bases between. The CDR3 protein is CASSIDGRTAINQPQHF. CDR3 DNA: TGTGCCAGTAGTATAGATGGTAGGACAGCGATCAATCAGCCCCAGCATTTT.

This clone has just one count. The CDR3 region is CASSDSTRDRGSGGYTF. The CDR3 DNA is TGTGCCAGCAGTGATAGTACCCGGGACAGGGGATCTGGTGGCTACACCTTC. This chain joins TRBV9 and TRBJ1-2, with 10 bases identical to TRBD1. Germline loops: CDR1 SGDLS, CDR2 YYNGEE. This CDR3 is built from 17 residues. Trimming cost V 5 bases and J 7 bases; bases outside gene matches: 17.

In its sample, this clone was seen a few times. This chain's CDR3 is CASSQGDPGNQETQYF. The CDR3 region has the DNA TGCGCCAGCAGCCAAGGAGACCCGGGCAACCAAGAGACCCAGTACTTC. J is TRBJ2-5 and V is TRBV4-1; no firm D call. CDR1 and CDR2 (germline): MGHRA, YSYEKL. This CDR3 has 16 amino acids. Trimming shortened V by 1 base and J by 0 bases, and 12 bases separated the two germline ends.

V gene TRBV7-2 combines with J gene TRBJ2-1; TRBD1 is a possible D gene (6 bases). V lost 1 base and J 4 bases, leaving 8 bases between the germline ends. The CDR3 spans 14 residues. The germline V gene encodes CDR1 SGHTA and CDR2 FQGNSA. The DNA for the CDR3 is TGTGCCAGCAGCTTAGACGACAGGTACAATGAGCAGTTCTTC. This sequence encodes CASSLDDRYNEQFF.

The chain combines TRBV10-3 with TRBJ2-7; possibly TRBD2 for D (5 bases). V lost 2 bases and J 4 bases, leaving 9 bases between the germline ends. This CDR3 comprises 13 residues. From germline, CDR1 is ENHRY and CDR2 SYGVKD. CDR3 DNA: TGTGCCATCAGTGAGCAGTCGGGGTACGAGCAGTACTTC. It encodes CAISEQSGYEQYF.

The V call is TRBV4-2, the J call TRBJ1-4; D is uncertain. This CDR3 spans 14 amino acids. V lost 1 base, J lost 4 bases, and 7 bases lay in between. Germline loops: CDR1 LGHNA, CDR2 YNFKEQ. The CDR3 loop is CASSQVLNNEKLFF. CDR3 DNA sequence: TGTGCCAGCAGCCAAGTACTGAATAATGAAAAACTGTTTTTT.

The sample holds one count of this clone. This chain links TRBV21-1 with TRBJ2-3; the table's TRBD2 call for D was not verified on the DNA. TRBV21-1 is a listed pseudogene. The CDR3 runs to 17 residues. The CDR3 is CASSKRVASDHTDTQYF. The DNA for the CDR3 is TGTGCCAGCAGCAAACGAGTTGCTAGCGACCACACAGATACGCAGTATTTT.

The rearrangement uses TRBV11-2 and TRBJ2-2; TRBD2 matches 10 bases. This CDR3 region has 14 residues. V shed 5 bases and J 6 bases; nucleotides not matched to a gene: 3. The germline V gene encodes CDR1 SGHAT and CDR2 FQNNGV. DNA of the CDR3: TGTGCCAGCAGCCCCCTAGCGGGAGCCGGGGAGCTGTTTTTT. It yields the protein CASSPLAGAGELFF.